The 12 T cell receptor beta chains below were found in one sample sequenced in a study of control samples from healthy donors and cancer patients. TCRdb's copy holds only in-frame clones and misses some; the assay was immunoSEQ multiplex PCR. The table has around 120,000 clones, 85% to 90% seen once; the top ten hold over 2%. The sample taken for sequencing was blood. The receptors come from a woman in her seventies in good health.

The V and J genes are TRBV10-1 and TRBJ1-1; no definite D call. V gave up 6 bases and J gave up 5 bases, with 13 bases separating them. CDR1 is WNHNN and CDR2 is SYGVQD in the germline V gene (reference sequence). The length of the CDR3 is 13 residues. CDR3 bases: TGCGCCAGCAGGGGCCCGGTAGGAACTGAAGCTTTCTTT. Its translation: CASRGPVGTEAFF.

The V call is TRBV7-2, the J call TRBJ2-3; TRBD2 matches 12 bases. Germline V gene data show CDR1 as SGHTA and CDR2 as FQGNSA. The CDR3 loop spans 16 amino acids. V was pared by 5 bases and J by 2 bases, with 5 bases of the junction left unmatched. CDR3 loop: CASSGGLAGNTDTQYF. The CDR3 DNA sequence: TGTGCCAGCAGCGGTGGACTAGCGGGGAACACAGATACGCAGTATTTT.

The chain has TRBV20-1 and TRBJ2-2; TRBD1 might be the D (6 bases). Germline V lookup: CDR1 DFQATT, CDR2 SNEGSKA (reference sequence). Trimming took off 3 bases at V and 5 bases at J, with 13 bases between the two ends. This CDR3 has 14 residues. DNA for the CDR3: TGCAGTGCTAGTCGAAGGCAGGGGACCGGGGAGCTGTTTTTT. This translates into CSASRRQGTGELFF.

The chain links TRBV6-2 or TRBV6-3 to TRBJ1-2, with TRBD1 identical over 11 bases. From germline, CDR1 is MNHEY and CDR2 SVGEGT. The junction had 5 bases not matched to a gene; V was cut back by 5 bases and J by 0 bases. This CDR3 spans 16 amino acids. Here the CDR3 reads CASSGGTGGSNYGYTF. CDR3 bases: TGTGCCAGCAGTGGAGGGACAGGGGGATCTAACTATGGCTACACCTTC.

This chain's CDR3 is CASSSPGRLNEKLFF. In nucleotides, the CDR3 is TGTGCCAGCAGTTCCCCAGGGAGGCTTAATGAAAAACTGTTTTTT. The chain couples TRBV28 to TRBJ1-4; D may be TRBD1 (5 bases). The length of the CDR3 is 15 residues. The germline CDR1 and CDR2 sequences are MDHEN and SYDVKM. Deletions cut 4 bases from V and 4 bases from J, with 13 bases between.

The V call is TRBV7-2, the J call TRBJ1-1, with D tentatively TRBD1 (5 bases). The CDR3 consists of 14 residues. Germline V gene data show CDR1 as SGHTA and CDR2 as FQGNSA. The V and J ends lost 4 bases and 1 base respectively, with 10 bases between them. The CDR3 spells CASSSQGPNTEAFF. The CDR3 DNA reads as TGTGCCAGCAGCTCCCAGGGACCGAACACTGAAGCTTTCTTT.

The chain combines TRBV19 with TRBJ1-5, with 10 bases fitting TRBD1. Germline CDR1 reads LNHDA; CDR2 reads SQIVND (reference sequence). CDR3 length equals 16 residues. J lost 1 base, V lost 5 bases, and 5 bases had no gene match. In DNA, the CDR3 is TGTGCCAGTAGTGAGGACAGGGGGTTGAGCAATCAGCCCCAGCATTTT. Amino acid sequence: CASSEDRGLSNQPQHF.

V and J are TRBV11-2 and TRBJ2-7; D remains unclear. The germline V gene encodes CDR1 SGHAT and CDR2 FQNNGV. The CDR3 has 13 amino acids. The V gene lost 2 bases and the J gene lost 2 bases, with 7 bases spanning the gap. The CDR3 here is CASSLQTTYEQYF. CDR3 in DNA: TGTGCCAGCAGCTTACAGACCACCTACGAGCAGTACTTC.

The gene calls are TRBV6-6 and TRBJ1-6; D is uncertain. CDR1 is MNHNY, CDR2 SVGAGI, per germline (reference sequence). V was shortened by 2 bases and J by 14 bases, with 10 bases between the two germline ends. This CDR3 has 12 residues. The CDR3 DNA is TGTGCCAGCAGTTACGGGAGCCCCACCCTCCACTTT. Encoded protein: CASSYGSPTLHF.

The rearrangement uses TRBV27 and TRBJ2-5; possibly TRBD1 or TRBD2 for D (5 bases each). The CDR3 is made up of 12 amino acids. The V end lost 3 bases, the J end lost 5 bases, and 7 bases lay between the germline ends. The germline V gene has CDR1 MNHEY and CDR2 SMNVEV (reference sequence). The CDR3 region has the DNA TGTGCCAGCAGTTTCTGGGGGGAGACCCAGTACTTC. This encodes CASSFWGETQYF.

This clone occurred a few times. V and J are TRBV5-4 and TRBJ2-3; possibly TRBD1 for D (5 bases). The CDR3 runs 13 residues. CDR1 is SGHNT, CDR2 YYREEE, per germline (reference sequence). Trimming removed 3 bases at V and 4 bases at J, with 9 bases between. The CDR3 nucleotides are TGTGCCAGCAGCTATCCACAGGCAGATACGCAGTATTTT. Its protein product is CASSYPQADTQYF. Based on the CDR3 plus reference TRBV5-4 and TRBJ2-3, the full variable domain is ETGVTQSPTHLIKTRGQQVTLRCSSQSGHNTVSWYQQALGQGPQFIFQYYREEENGRGNFPPRFSGLQFPNYSSELNVNALELDDSALYLCASSYPQADTQYFGPGTRLTVL.

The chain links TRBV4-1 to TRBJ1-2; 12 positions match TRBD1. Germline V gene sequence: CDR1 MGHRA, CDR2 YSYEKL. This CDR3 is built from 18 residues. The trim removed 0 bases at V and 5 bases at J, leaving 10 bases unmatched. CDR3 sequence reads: CASSQDRDRGRRRYGYTF. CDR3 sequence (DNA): TGCGCCAGCAGCCAAGACCGGGACAGGGGGCGTCGAAGGTATGGCTACACCTTC.